The clone carrying this T cell receptor (beta chain) appeared once. No antigen is known for it. The investigators split CD4+ cells into a CD45RA+ naive subset and a CD45RA-negative memory subset. The CDR3 totals 13 residues. Per germline, CDR1 SGHTA and CDR2 FQGNSA. With 0 bases removed from V and 3 bases from J, the gap between germline ends came to 3 bases. This sample is part of a study of shared clonotypes between healthy human individuals. General observations from the study: Rarefaction curves obtained for sorted subsets showed sequencing incomplete despite large depth.

TCRdb keeps only in-frame clones here, not all; method: immunoSEQ multiplex PCR. The repertoire holds a few million clones, with around 90% as singletons. Specimen: naive CD4+ T cells sorted from blood. Indicated subset: CD45RA+ positively selected. This receptor was taken from a man younger than 30 in good health. The gene calls are TRBV7-2 and TRBJ2-1, with D uncertain. The CDR3 region has the DNA TGTGCCAGCAGCTTAGCGGTCTACAATGAGCAGTTCTTC. This gives the protein CASSLAVYNEQFF.